What follows are 21 T cell receptor beta chains derived from one specimen sequenced in a study of identifying expanded T cells in peripheral blood. Profiling relied on immunoSEQ multiplex PCR, and the TCRdb table lists in-frame clones only, not all of them. The sample has around 94,000 clones, 88% seen once. What was sequenced was blood. These receptors originate from a person aged 18 to 70 in good health.

The chain couples TRBV14 to TRBJ2-7; D might be TRBD1 or TRBD2, each matching 5 bases. This CDR3 contains 16 residues. Trimming removed 3 bases at V and 2 bases at J, with 17 bases between. From germline, CDR1 is SGHDN and CDR2 FVKESK. In DNA form, the CDR3 reads TGTGCCAGCAGCCATACCGGGACCGATAGGGCCTACGAGCAGTACTTC. This translates into CASSHTGTDRAYEQYF.

The chain is built from TRBV4-1 and TRBJ1-1; TRBD1 agrees at 8 bases. V shed 3 bases, J shed 1 base, and the junction held 4 bases outside the gene matches. From germline, CDR1 is MGHRA and CDR2 YSYEKL. This CDR3 has 15 amino acids. Written as DNA, the CDR3 is TGCGCCAGCAGCCAGACAGGGGATTCGAACACTGAAGCTTTCTTT. This encodes CASSQTGDSNTEAFF.

In this sample, this clone turned up a few times. The genes are TRBV5-4 and TRBJ2-3; D assignment may be TRBD1 or TRBD2 (7 bases each). Trimming cost V 6 bases and J 5 bases, with 19 bases left between them. The CDR3 runs to 15 residues. Germline values: CDR1 SGHNT, CDR2 YYREEE (reference sequence). The CDR3 nucleotides read TGTGCCAGCAACTCAGGGGGGGGGCAGATAGATACGCAGTATTTT. Translated, it gives CASNSGGGQIDTQYF.

This chain connects TRBV9 to TRBJ2-2; no reliable D call. Germline-derived CDR1 and CDR2 are SGDLS and YYNGEE. V lost 1 base and J 4 bases, leaving 5 bases between the germline ends. The CDR3 loop spans 13 amino acids. CDR3 loop: CASSVSGTGELFF. The CDR3 DNA is TGTGCCAGCAGCGTATCGGGCACCGGGGAGCTGTTTTTT.

This sequence joins TRBV4-1 and TRBJ1-3, with D possibly matching TRBD1 (5 bases). This CDR3 region has 17 residues. Germline assignment: CDR1 MGHRA and CDR2 YSYEKL. V lost 0 bases and J 3 bases, leaving 15 bases between the germline ends. The CDR3 coding sequence is TGCGCCAGCAGCCAAGATGGTGTGCAGGGTATTGGAAACACCATATATTTT. Translation: CASSQDGVQGIGNTIYF.

The rearrangement uses TRBV5-4 and TRBJ2-1; 7 nucleotides line up with TRBD2. The CDR3 loop spans 13 amino acids. V trimming: 0 bases; J trimming: 8 bases; junction bases outside the gene matches: 2. From germline, CDR1 is SGHNT and CDR2 YYREEE (reference sequence). The CDR3 coding sequence is TGTGCCAGCAGCTTGGGGACTAGTTATGAGCAGTTCTTC. It translates to CASSLGTSYEQFF.

This chain's CDR3 is CASTPGTDYEQYF. CDR3 sequence (DNA): TGTGCCAGCACCCCGGGAACCGACTACGAGCAGTACTTC. The chain recombines TRBV6-1 with TRBJ2-7; a weak D match, TRBD2 (5 bases). The CDR3 has 13 amino acids. V lost 7 bases and J 3 bases, leaving 13 bases between the germline ends. CDR1 MNHNS and CDR2 SASEGT come from the germline V gene.

This sequence joins TRBV19 and TRBJ1-5; 7 positions agree with TRBD1. Looked up from germline, CDR1 is LNHDA and CDR2 is SQIVND (reference sequence). The J segment lost 2 bases and the V segment lost 6 bases, leaving 1 base of the junction unmatched. CDR3 length: 13 amino acids. The CDR3 sequence: CASSGTGNQPQHF. In DNA, the CDR3 is TGTGCCAGTAGCGGGACAGGCAATCAGCCCCAGCATTTT.

This clone was recorded at least ten times. This chain uses TRBV2 with TRBJ1-1; D is uncertain. Looked up from germline, CDR1 is SNHLY and CDR2 is FYNNEI. This CDR3 has 11 amino acids. V lost 5 bases and J 11 bases, leaving 12 bases between the germline ends. The CDR3 coding sequence is TGTGCCAGCAGTCCGCGGTTTGGGGCTTTCTTT. Translating gives CASSPRFGAFF.

The chain is built from TRBV11-2 and TRBJ1-3, with a possible D match to TRBD1 (5 bases). Trimming removed 5 bases at V and 3 bases at J, with 14 bases between. The CDR3 is made up of 15 amino acids. The germline V gene encodes CDR1 SGHAT and CDR2 FQNNGV. CDR3 amino acids: CASSLQGSYGNTIYF. The CDR3, as DNA: TGTGCCAGCAGCCTTCAGGGATCGTATGGAAACACCATATATTTT. The variable domain in full, with the rest retrieved from reference TRBV11-2 and TRBJ1-3, is EAGVAQSPRYKIIEKRQSVAFWCNPISGHATLYWYQQILGQGPKLLIQFQNNGVVDDSQLPKDRFSAERLKGVDSTLKIQPAKLEDSAVYLCASSLQGSYGNTIYFGEGSWLTVV.

This clone was seen only once. The chain couples TRBV11-3 to TRBJ1-1; maybe TRBD1 (6 bases). Germline CDR1 is SGHNT and CDR2 is YENEEA. The CDR3 consists of 13 residues. V shed 1 base and J shed 5 bases, with 8 bases lying between them. The CDR3 protein is CASSLVQGTEAFF. The CDR3 nucleotides are TGTGCCAGCAGCTTAGTCCAGGGGACTGAAGCTTTCTTT.

V is TRBV25-1 and J is TRBJ1-1; perhaps TRBD1 as D (5 bases). The CDR3 runs to 12 residues. CDR1 is MGHDK and CDR2 is SYGVNS in the germline V gene. Deletions cut 2 bases from V and 11 bases from J, with 12 bases between. The CDR3: CASSEGRGEAFF. The CDR3 DNA reads as TGTGCCAGCAGTGAAGGTCGAGGGGAGGCTTTCTTT. Full variable domain (missing parts from reference TRBV25-1 and TRBJ1-1): EADIYQTPRYLVIGTGKKITLECSQTMGHDKMYWYQQDPGMELHLIHYSYGVNSTEKGDLSSESTVSRIRTEHFPLTLESARPSHTSQYLCASSEGRGEAFFGQGTRLTVV.

This rearrangement joins TRBV7-9 to TRBJ2-1; TRBD2 agrees at 8 bases. Germline CDR1 reads SEHNR; CDR2 reads FQNEAQ (reference sequence). V was pared by 1 base and J by 5 bases, with 7 bases of the junction left unmatched. The CDR3 totals 16 residues. The CDR3 sequence is CASSLELAGIDNEQFF. The CDR3 region has the DNA TGTGCCAGCAGCTTAGAGTTAGCGGGAATTGACAATGAGCAGTTCTTC.

The rearrangement uses TRBV15 and TRBJ1-2; the D gene is possibly TRBD1 (6 bases). The CDR3 has 15 amino acids. The germline V and J ends were trimmed by 0 bases and 4 bases, with 12 bases remaining between them. Germline values: CDR1 LNHNV, CDR2 YYDKDF (reference sequence). CDR3 sequence reads: CATSRDLDRVYGYTF. The CDR3 bases are TGTGCCACCAGCAGAGATTTGGACAGAGTCTATGGCTACACCTTC.

The chain combines TRBV7-8 with TRBJ2-2; TRBD1 is a possible D gene (6 bases). V was cut by 2 bases and J by 1 base, with 11 bases left in between. This CDR3 has 16 residues. Germline V gene sequence: CDR1 SGHVS, CDR2 FQNEAQ. The CDR3 loop reads CASSLSVQGNTGELFF. CDR3 coding DNA: TGTGCCAGCAGCTTATCGGTACAGGGGAACACCGGGGAGCTGTTTTTT.

The J gene is TRBJ2-5, the V gene TRBV25-1; maybe TRBD2 (6 bases). The V end was cut by 6 bases, the J end by 2 bases, with 13 bases between. This CDR3 has 14 residues. Per the germline V gene, CDR1 is MGHDK and CDR2 is SYGVNS. The CDR3 nucleotides read TGTGCCAGCAGGAGGGAGGACGGACAAGAGACCCAGTACTTC. Protein: CASRREDGQETQYF.

This sequence joins TRBV5-1 and TRBJ1-2, with D unclear. This CDR3 spans 15 amino acids. Germline values: CDR1 SGHRS, CDR2 YFSETQ. Trimming pared 7 bases from V and 3 bases from J, leaving 19 bases between. CDR3 protein: CASGLGRALDYGYTF. The CDR3 bases are TGCGCCAGCGGCCTAGGACGGGCATTAGACTATGGCTACACCTTC.

The rearrangement links TRBV5-1 to TRBJ1-2; TRBD1 aligns across 9 bases. This CDR3 has 13 residues. Germline CDR1 reads SGHRS; CDR2 reads YFSETQ. The J segment lost 8 bases and the V segment lost 2 bases, leaving 4 bases of the junction unmatched. The CDR3 sequence: CASSLQGARGYTF. Written as DNA, the CDR3 is TGCGCCAGCAGCTTACAGGGGGCGAGGGGCTACACCTTC.

This clone has more than one count but fewer than ten. The gene calls are TRBV27 and TRBJ1-6; D not resolved. The length of the CDR3 is 11 residues. Trimming pared 2 bases from V and 10 bases from J, leaving 3 bases between. CDR1 and CDR2 from the germline V gene are MNHEY and SMNVEV (reference sequence). In nucleotides, the CDR3 is TGTGCCAGCAGTTTAGGATCACCCCTCCACTTT. Translated: CASSLGSPLHF.

This clone was seen only once. The chain links TRBV7-9 to TRBJ2-5, with D perhaps TRBD1 (5 bases). The CDR3 extends over 15 amino acids. The germline V gene encodes CDR1 SEHNR and CDR2 FQNEAQ (reference sequence). The V gene lost 3 bases and the J gene lost 1 base, with 12 bases spanning the gap. The CDR3 DNA reads as TGTGCCAGCAGCTTCACAGGCATACTCCAAGAGACCCAGTACTTC. Translated: CASSFTGILQETQYF.

This rearrangement joins TRBV7-3 to TRBJ2-2, with unresolved D. Trimming shortened V by 1 base and J by 7 bases, and 7 bases separated the two germline ends. This CDR3 has 13 residues. The germline V gene has CDR1 SGHTA and CDR2 FQGTGA. CDR3 loop: CASSLRAIGELFF. For the CDR3, the DNA is TGTGCCAGCAGCTTAAGGGCCATCGGGGAGCTGTTTTTT.